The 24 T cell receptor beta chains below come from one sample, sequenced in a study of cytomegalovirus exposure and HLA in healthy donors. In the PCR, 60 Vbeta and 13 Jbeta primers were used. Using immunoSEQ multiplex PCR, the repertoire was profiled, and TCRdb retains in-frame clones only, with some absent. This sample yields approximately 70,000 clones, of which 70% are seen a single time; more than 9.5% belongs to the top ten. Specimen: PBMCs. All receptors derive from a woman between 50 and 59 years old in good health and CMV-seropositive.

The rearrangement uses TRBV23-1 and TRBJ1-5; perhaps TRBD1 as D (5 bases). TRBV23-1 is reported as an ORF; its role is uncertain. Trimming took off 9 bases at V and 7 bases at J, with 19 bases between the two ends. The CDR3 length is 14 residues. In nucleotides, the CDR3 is TGCGCCAGAATTTGGGGCCTAGAGGTACAGCCCCAGCATTTT. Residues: CARIWGLEVQPQHF.

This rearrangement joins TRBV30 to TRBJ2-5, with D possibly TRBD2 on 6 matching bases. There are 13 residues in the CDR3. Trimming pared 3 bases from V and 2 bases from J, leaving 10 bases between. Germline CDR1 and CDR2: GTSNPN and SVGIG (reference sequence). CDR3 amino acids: CAWSPGLQETQYF. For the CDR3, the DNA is TGTGCCTGGAGCCCGGGACTTCAAGAGACCCAGTACTTC.

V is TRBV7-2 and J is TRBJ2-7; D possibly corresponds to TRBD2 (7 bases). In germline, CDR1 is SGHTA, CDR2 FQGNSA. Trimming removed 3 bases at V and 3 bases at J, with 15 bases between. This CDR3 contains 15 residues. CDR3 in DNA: TGTGCCAGCAGCTTTAGGGGGGGGGAGTTCTACGAGCAGTACTTC. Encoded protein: CASSFRGGEFYEQYF.

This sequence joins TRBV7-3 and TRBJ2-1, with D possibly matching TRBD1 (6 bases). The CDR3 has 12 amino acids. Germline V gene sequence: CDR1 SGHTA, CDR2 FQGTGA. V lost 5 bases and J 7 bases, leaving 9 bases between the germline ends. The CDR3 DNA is TGTGCCAGCAGCCCTGGGACAAATGAGCAGTTCTTC. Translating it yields CASSPGTNEQFF.

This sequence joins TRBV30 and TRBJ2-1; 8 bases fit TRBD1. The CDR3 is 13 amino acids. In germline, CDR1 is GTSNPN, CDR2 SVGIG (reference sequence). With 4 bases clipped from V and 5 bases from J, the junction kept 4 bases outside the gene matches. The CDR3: CAWTTGGDNEQFF. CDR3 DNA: TGTGCCTGGACCACAGGGGGAGACAATGAGCAGTTCTTC.

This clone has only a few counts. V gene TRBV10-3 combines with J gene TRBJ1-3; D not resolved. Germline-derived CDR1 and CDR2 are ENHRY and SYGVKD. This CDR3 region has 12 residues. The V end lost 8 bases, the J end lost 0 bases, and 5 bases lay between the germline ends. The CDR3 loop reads CAIADSGNTIYF. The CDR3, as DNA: TGTGCCATCGCAGACTCTGGAAACACCATATATTTT.

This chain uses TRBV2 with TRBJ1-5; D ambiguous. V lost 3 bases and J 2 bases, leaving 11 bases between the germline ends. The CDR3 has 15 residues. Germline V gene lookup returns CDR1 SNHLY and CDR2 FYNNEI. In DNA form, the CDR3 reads TGTGCCAGCAGTGATCGCGGGGTTGGCAATCAGCCCCAGCATTTT. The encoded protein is CASSDRGVGNQPQHF.

The CDR3 DNA sequence: TGTGCCACCAAGGATTACGGGGGGGTCGGCACAGATACGCAGTATTTT. It translates to CATKDYGGVGTDTQYF. This chain links TRBV7-9 with TRBJ2-3; 8 bases match TRBD2. V was clipped by 10 bases and J by 1 base; unmatched bases: 13. The CDR3 loop spans 16 amino acids. The germline V gene has CDR1 SEHNR and CDR2 FQNEAQ (reference sequence). Based on the CDR3 plus reference TRBV7-9 and TRBJ2-3, the full variable domain is DTGVSQNPRHKITKRGQNVTFRCDPISEHNRLYWYRQTLGQGPEFLTYFQNEAQLEKSRLLSDRFSAERPKGSFSTLEIQRTEQGDSAMYLCATKDYGGVGTDTQYFGPGTRLTVL.

The CDR3 DNA is TGTGCCAGCAGCCAACTAGAGACAGGGAGTAAGACAGATACGCAGTATTTT. It is translated as CASSQLETGSKTDTQYF. The chain links TRBV7-9 to TRBJ2-3; 7 bases are shared with TRBD1. In germline, CDR1 is SEHNR, CDR2 FQNEAQ (reference sequence). Germline trimming cut 5 bases from V and 3 bases from J; bases unmatched to any gene: 14. CDR3 size: 17 residues.

CDR3 amino acids: CASSLADSNTIYF. The CDR3 DNA reads as TGCGCCAGCAGCTTGGCGGACTCAAACACCATATATTTT. J is TRBJ1-3 and V is TRBV5-1; D not certain. The V gene lost 0 bases and the J gene lost 6 bases, with 7 bases spanning the gap. CDR3 length: 13 amino acids. CDR1 is SGHRS and CDR2 is YFSETQ in the germline V gene.

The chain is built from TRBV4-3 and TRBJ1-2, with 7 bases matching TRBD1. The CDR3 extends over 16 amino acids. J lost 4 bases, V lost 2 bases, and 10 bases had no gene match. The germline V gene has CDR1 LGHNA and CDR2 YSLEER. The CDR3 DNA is TGCGCCAGCAGCCAACGAGGGACAGAAAAATTCTATGGCTACACCTTC. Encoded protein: CASSQRGTEKFYGYTF.

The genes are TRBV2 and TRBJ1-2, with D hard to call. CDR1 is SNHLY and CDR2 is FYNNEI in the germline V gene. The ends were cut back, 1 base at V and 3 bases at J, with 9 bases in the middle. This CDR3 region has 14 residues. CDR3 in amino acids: CASSEEPRDYGYTF. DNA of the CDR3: TGTGCCAGCAGTGAAGAGCCGAGGGACTATGGCTACACCTTC.

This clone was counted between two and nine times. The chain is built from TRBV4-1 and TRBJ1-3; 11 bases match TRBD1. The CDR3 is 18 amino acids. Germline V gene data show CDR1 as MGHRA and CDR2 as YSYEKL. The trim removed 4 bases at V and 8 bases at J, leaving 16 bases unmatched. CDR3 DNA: TGCGCCAGCAGCCCGAAGGTCCTGTGGGACAGGGGGATGCACACCATATATTTT. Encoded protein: CASSPKVLWDRGMHTIYF.

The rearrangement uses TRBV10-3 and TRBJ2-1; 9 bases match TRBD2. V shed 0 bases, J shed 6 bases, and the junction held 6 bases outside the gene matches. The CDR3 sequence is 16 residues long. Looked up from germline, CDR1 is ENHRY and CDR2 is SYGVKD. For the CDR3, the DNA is TGTGCCATCAGTGAGTCAGGGACTAGCAAGGGCAATGAGCAGTTCTTC. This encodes CAISESGTSKGNEQFF.

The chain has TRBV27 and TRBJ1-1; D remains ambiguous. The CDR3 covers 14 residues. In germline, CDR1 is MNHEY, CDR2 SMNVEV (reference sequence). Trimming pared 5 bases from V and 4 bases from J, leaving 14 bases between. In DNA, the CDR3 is TGTGCCAGCAGTCCCATACGCGGGCTCACTGAAGCTTTCTTT. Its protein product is CASSPIRGLTEAFF.

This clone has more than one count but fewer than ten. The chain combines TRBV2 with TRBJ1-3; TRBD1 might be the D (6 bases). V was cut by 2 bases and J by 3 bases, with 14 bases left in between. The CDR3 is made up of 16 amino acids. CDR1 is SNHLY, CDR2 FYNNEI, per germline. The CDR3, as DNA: TGTGCCAGCAGTGAACGAGGCTACAGGGTTGGAAACACCATATATTTT. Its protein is CASSERGYRVGNTIYF. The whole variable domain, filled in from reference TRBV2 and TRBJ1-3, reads EPEVTQTPSHQVTQMGQEVILRCVPISNHLYFYWYRQILGQKVEFLVSFYNNEISEKSEIFDDQFSVERPDGSNFTLKIRSTKLEDSAMYFCASSERGYRVGNTIYFGEGSWLTVV.

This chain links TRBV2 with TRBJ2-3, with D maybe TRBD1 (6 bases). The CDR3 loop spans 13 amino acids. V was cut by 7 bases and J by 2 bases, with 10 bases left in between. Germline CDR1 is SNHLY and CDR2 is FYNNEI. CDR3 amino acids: CASMGADTDTQYF. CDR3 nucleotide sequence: TGTGCCAGCATGGGGGCGGACACAGATACGCAGTATTTT.

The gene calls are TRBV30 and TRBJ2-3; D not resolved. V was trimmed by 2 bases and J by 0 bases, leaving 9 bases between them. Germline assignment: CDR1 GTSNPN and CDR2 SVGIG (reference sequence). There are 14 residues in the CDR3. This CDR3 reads CAWSLRSSTDTQYF. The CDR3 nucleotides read TGTGCCTGGAGTCTGCGTTCTAGCACAGATACGCAGTATTTT.

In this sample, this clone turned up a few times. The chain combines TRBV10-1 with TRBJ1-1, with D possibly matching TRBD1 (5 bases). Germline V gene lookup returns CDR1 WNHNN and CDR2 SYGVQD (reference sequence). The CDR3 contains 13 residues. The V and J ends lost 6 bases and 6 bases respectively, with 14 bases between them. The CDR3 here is CASSPGRDAEAFF. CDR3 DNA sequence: TGCGCCAGCAGCCCAGGGCGTGATGCTGAAGCTTTCTTT.

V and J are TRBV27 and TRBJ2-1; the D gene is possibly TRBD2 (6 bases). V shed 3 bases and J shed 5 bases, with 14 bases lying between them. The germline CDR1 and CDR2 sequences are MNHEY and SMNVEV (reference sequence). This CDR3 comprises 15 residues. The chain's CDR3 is CASSFPGLLNNEQFF. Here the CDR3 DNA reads TGTGCCAGCAGTTTCCCGGGACTTTTAAACAATGAGCAGTTCTTC.

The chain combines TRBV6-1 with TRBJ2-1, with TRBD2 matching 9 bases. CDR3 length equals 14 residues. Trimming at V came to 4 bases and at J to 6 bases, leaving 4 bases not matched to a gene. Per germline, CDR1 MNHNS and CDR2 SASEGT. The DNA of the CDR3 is TGTGCCAGCAGTGTAGCGGGAGTGGGCAATGAGCAGTTCTTC. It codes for CASSVAGVGNEQFF.

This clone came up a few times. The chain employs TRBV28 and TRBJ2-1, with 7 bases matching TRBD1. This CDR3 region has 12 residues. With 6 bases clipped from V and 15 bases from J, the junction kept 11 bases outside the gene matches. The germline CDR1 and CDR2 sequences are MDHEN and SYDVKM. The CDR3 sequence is CASSTLTGPLFF. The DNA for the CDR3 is TGTGCCAGCAGCACCCTGACAGGGCCCTTGTTCTTC.

The CDR3 DNA is TGTGCCAGCAGTTACTCGGGGGACACCTACAATGAGCAGTTCTTC. It translates to CASSYSGDTYNEQFF. V gene TRBV6-6 combines with J gene TRBJ2-1; possible D gene TRBD1, 6 bases. The CDR3 runs to 15 residues. Germline CDR1 is MNHNY and CDR2 is SVGAGI (reference sequence). V lost 0 bases and J 2 bases, leaving 8 bases between the germline ends.

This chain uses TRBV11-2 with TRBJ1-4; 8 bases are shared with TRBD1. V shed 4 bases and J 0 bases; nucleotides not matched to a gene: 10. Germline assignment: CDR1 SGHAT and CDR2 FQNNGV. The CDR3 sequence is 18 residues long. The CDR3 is CASSSWTGLAATNEKLFF. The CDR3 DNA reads TGTGCCAGCAGCTCTTGGACAGGGTTGGCGGCAACTAATGAAAAACTGTTTTTT.